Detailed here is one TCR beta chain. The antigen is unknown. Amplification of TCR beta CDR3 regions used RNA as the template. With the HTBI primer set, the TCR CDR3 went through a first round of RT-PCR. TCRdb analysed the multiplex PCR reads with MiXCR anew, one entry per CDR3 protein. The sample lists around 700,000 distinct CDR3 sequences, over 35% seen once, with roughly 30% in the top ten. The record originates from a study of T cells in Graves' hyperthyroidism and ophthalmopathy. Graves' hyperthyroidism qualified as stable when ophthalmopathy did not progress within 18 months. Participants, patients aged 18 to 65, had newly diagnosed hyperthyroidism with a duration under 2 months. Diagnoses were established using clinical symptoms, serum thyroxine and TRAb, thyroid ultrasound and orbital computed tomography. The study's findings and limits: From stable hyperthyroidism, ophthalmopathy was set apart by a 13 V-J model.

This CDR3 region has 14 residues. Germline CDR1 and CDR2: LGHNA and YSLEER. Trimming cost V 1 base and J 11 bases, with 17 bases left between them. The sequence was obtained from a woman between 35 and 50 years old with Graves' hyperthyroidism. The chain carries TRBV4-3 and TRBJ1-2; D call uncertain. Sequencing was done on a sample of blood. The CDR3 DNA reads TGCGCCAGCAGCCAAGGGGCCGGCATTCTCGTGTACACCTTC. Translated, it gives CASSQGAGILVYTF.